This T cell receptor beta chain was recovered during a study of blood T cell repertoires in COVID-19. Across the study: Sites in the United States, Italy and Spain provided acute and convalescent COVID-19 samples.

The germline CDR1 and CDR2 sequences are SGHRS and YFSETQ. Unmatched junction bases numbered 6, after V lost 1 base and J lost 5 bases. This CDR3 has 15 amino acids. Data came from immunoSEQ multiplex PCR; TCRdb stores just in-frame clones and leaves some out. This table has 250,000 to 350,000 clones, roughly 84% appearing once. This sequence originates from a human donor with COVID-19, enrolled during active disease. The donor label of this sample is uncertain. This chain links TRBV5-1 with TRBJ1-1; the match to TRBD1 covers 9 bases. Sequenced: peripheral blood. The CDR3 protein is CASSLNGQGLTEAFF. In nucleotides, the CDR3 is TGCGCCAGCAGCTTGAATGGACAGGGGTTAACTGAAGCTTTCTTT. Drawing the rest from reference TRBV5-1 and TRBJ1-1, the complete variable domain is KAGVTQTPRYLIKTRGQQVTLSCSPISGHRSVSWYQQTPGQGLQFLFEYFSETQRNKGNFPGRFSGRQFSNSRSEMNVSTLELGDSALYLCASSLNGQGLTEAFFGQGTRLTVV.